This T cell receptor beta chain emerged from a study of T cell responses to AZD1222 COVID-19 vaccine. Study-level information: Recipients boosted at about 4 weeks or about 12 weeks are pooled.

The germline gives CDR1 MNHEY, CDR2 SMNVEV (reference sequence). Trimming removed 0 bases at V and 0 bases at J, with 9 bases between. This CDR3 comprises 17 residues. Points on this clone: Its antigen is not known.

Study-wide findings and caveats: Targets within unmutated variant regions were reportedly found for nearly half of spike-specific TCRs. The donor group comprised mostly white British people and more females; the analysis possibly underestimated clonal diversity. Two doses of AZD1222 preceded a rise in Spike-specific TCR breadth and depth.

Clones were read by immunoSEQ multiplex PCR, and TCRdb kept only the in-frame ones, dropping some. The table lists 75,000 to 100,000 clones, around 89% of them singletons, with roughly 9% in the top ten. The clonotype originates from an adult in good health. Sequences were derived from peripheral blood, sampled on day 0 of AZD1222 vaccination. The chain links TRBV27 to TRBJ1-6; no clear D. The CDR3 bases are TGTGCCAGCAGTTTATCGAAACCAGGCTCCTATAATTCACCCCTCCACTTT. This encodes CASSLSKPGSYNSPLHF.